The present T cell receptor beta chain was sequenced within a study of T cells after yellow fever vaccination. MiXCR, run by TCRdb on the 5' RACE reads, gives a single entry per CDR3 protein. Found here are roughly 110,000 distinct CDR3 sequences, 7% to 8.5% of them singletons; the top ten hold 25%. Trimming took 3 bases from V and 5 from J; bases not matched to a gene: 4. The CDR3 is made up of 14 amino acids. Germline V gives CDR1 MGHDK, CDR2 SYGVNS. Study-level points and caveats: Primary-vaccination clones mostly resurfaced post-booster (less than 98% CD4, about 87% CD8).

This clonotype was observed many times. Its specificity is not known. The sequencing here drew on CD8+ T cells sorted from PBMCs, taken 45 days after the yellow fever booster vaccination. V usage is TRBV25-1 and J usage is TRBJ2-5; 9 bases align to TRBD2. The receptor was derived from a young man who received the YFV17D yellow fever vaccine. This CDR3 is CASSDSGSGETQYF. The DNA of the CDR3 is TGTGCCAGCAGTGATAGCGGGAGTGGCGAGACCCAGTACTTC.